The T cell receptor beta chain under discussion was sequenced for a study of CD8+CD57+ T cells in acquired aplastic anemia listed by TCRdb under 2018. In terms of the full investigation: A mean of roughly 3.2 ug of DNA, ranging from roughly 0.2 to 30 ug, was extracted from sorted CD4+ and CD8+ cells. An average of approximately 10 million reads for CD4+ cells and 12 million or so reads for CD8+ cells was obtained from healthy donor samples. Broader findings and caveats from the paper: Around 30 CD8+ CDR3 sequences were found in both patients and controls but appeared to be highly expressed in patients and within the immunodominant clones of the patients. Between patients and healthy controls, no significant difference in CD8+ Simpson's diversity was found (P=0.060).

In this study, sorted CD4+ and CD8+ T cells from the blood of healthy subjects and of severe aplastic anemia patients had their TCR repertoires deep-sequenced. Ficoll-Paque density gradient centrifugation was used to isolate peripheral blood mononuclear cells. Before DNA was extracted, CD4+ and CD8+ T cells were sorted using either FACS or magnetic beads. With regard to this clonotype: Its target antigen remains unknown. No base qualities exist here, and no much larger clone lies one base off it.

The germline V gene gives CDR1 as SGDLS and CDR2 as YYNGEE. The CDR3 goes from the cysteine to the phenylalanine over 15 residues. The entry retains the CDR3 DNA only, 45 bases that are in frame from base 1. V drops 4 bases and J drops 6 bases, leaving 14 bases in between. TCR beta VDJ combination and CDR3 sequence profiling used genomic DNA as the template. TCR repertoire sequencing was run on an Illumina HiSeq 2000. On the authors' methods: Repertoires were assessed using TRBV/TRBJ rearrangement plots, CDR3 size and DJ length profiles, and Simpson's diversity index. Whichever DNA sequence was most abundant in the deep sequencing data was defined as the immunodominant clone. CDR3 amino acid sequences were checked for sharing across subjects and were also compared against the VDJdb database and published repertoires. TCRdb's own reprocessing of the public reads used fastp at Q25 and MiXCR and kept productive beta chains. Duplicate CDR3 protein sequences are folded into a single record with the most common DNA and genes. TCRdb assigned the V and J calls; the authors' analysis was not used. This sample is represented by around 190,000 distinct CDR3 sequences; 61% of them were singletons. The top ten hold about 31% of the sample.

The rearrangement combines TRBV9 with TRBJ2-6, with a weak D call of TRBD1 (6 bases match). The receptor was isolated from a human donor in good health. The sample taken for sequencing was sorted CD4+, CD8+, or CD8+CD57+ T cells (not recorded which) from PBMCs. The CDR3 region reads CASSIGGTEANVLTF. The nucleotide sequence reads TGTGCCAGCAGCATAGGGGGAACTGAGGCCAACGTCCTGACTTTC.